These 7 T cell receptor beta chains originate from one sample sequenced in a study of OX40 agonist ivuxolimab in advanced cancers. Data came from immunoSEQ multiplex PCR; TCRdb stores just in-frame clones and leaves some out. The sample contains 98,000 or so clones, less than 95% of which appear only once. Sequences were derived from CD4+ or CD8+ T cells sorted from blood, sampled in a trial of the OX40 agonist ivuxolimab. These receptors came from an adult with an advanced solid tumor such as melanoma, head and neck, liver or kidney cancer.

The chain joins TRBV7-6 to TRBJ2-5; TRBD2 might be the D (6 bases). V dropped 2 bases and J dropped 2 bases, with 21 bases sitting between them. This CDR3 has 18 amino acids. Per the germline V gene, CDR1 is SGHVS and CDR2 is FNYEAQ. CDR3 coding DNA: TGTGCCAGCAGCTTACGGGTCCGGCGGGAAAACCTTCAAGAGACCCAGTACTTC. Translated: CASSLRVRRENLQETQYF.

This clone was found once. The chain combines TRBV6-5 with TRBJ2-2; 8 bases map to TRBD1. The germline V gene encodes CDR1 MNHEY and CDR2 SVGAGI. The ends lost 5 bases at V and 12 bases at J; junction bases unmatched: 5. The CDR3 loop spans 12 amino acids. CDR3 loop: CASSTQGAKLFF. DNA of the CDR3: TGTGCCAGCAGTACCCAGGGGGCTAAGCTGTTTTTT.

The rearrangement links TRBV5-5 to TRBJ2-7; weak D call: TRBD2 (7 bases). V lost 4 bases and J 7 bases, leaving 24 bases between the germline ends. CDR1 and CDR2 from the germline V gene are SGHKS and YYEKEE (reference sequence). The CDR3 totals 16 residues. CDR3 residues: CASSPRRGGASEEQYF. DNA of the CDR3: TGTGCCAGCAGCCCCCGTAGGGGGGGCGCGTCTGAGGAGCAGTACTTC.

V gene TRBV12-5 combines with J gene TRBJ2-5; D not certain. Germline CDR1 and CDR2: LGHNT and FRNRAP. There are 14 residues in the CDR3. The V gene lost 6 bases and the J gene lost 5 bases, with 16 bases spanning the gap. The CDR3 DNA follows: TGTGCTAGTGGAATAGGCCCAGTCCGGGAGACCCAGTACTTC. This sequence encodes CASGIGPVRETQYF. Complete variable domain (other parts from reference TRBV12-5 and TRBJ2-5): DARVTQTPRHKVTEMGQEVTMRCQPILGHNTVFWYRQTMMQGLELLAYFRNRAPLDDSGMPKDRFSAEMPDATLATLKIQPSEPRDSAVYFCASGIGPVRETQYFGPGTRLLVL.

The rearrangement links TRBV19 to TRBJ1-2, with TRBD1 identical over 8 bases. Germline V CDR1 and CDR2: LNHDA, SQIVND (reference sequence). V was clipped by 7 bases and J by 9 bases; unmatched bases: 10. The CDR3 extends over 13 amino acids. The CDR3 sequence: CASNPTGDASYTF. CDR3 sequence (DNA): TGTGCCAGTAACCCGACAGGGGACGCCAGCTACACCTTC. Supplemented by reference TRBV19 and TRBJ1-2, the full variable domain reads DGGITQSPKYLFRKEGQNVTLSCEQNLNHDAMYWYRQDPGQGLRLIYYSQIVNDFQKGDIAEGYSVSREKKESFPLTVTSAQKNPTAFYLCASNPTGDASYTFGSGTRLTVV.

This clone appeared a single time. This chain connects TRBV18 to TRBJ2-5; 9 bases match TRBD2. The CDR3 length is 14 residues. J was trimmed by 2 bases and V by 6 bases; bases with no gene match: 4. CDR1 KGHSH and CDR2 LQKENI come from the germline V gene. The CDR3 spells CASSLSGSQETQYF. In nucleotides, the CDR3 is TGTGCCAGCTCCCTTAGCGGGAGTCAAGAGACCCAGTACTTC.

The chain combines TRBV27 with TRBJ1-6; 8 bases align to TRBD1. The CDR3 runs to 14 residues. The junction had 4 bases not matched to a gene; V was cut back by 6 bases and J by 6 bases. Germline V gene data show CDR1 as MNHEY and CDR2 as SMNVEV (reference sequence). The CDR3 bases are TGTGCCAGCAGAGGACAGGGCGTTAATTCACCCCTCCACTTT. This codes for CASRGQGVNSPLHF.